The TCR beta chain under discussion was sequenced for a study of T cell repertoires in cytomegalovirus infection (dated by TCRdb to between 2018 and 2020). Background for the entire study: Alongside well-studied HLA-B-restricted epitopes, the peptide stimulations were aimed at recently identified HLA-C-restricted CMV epitopes, whose presentation resists viral immunomodulation. Because public TCR beta signatures pointed to carriage of CMV infection together with the matching HLA type, the HLA type of each donor mattered for the analysis.

Summary of the overall study and its limitations: Cumulative frequency of public TCR beta family members discriminated carriers of CMV infection plus the relevant HLA type in this cohort and an independent approximately 400-donor cohort. The ex vivo response was dominated by HLA-C-restricted CMV-specific TCR beta clonotypes, and the single most frequent clonotype in two of eight donors was supplied by these HLA-C-restricted clonotypes.

This clonotype was detected a few times. Its antigen specificity is not known. No base quality values were provided; no much bigger clone lies one nucleotide off. Including the terminal cysteine and phenylalanine, the CDR3 comprises 17 residues. The CDR3 DNA has 51 bases and is translated from base 1. Unmatched junction bases come to 9, with V trimmed by 5 bases and J by 0 bases. The treatment or condition label here, explained by the study, means: in vitro stimulation with specific CMV peptide epitopes to enrich CMV-specific T cells. The instrument given in TCRdb is Illumina HiSeq 1500. Through fastp at Q25 and MiXCR, TCRdb rebuilt clones from the public reads, retaining in-frame beta chains. For every CDR3 protein sequence, its rows merge into one entry that carries the most common genes and DNA. Counted in this sample were hundreds of thousands of distinct CDR3 sequences; approximately 32% of them appeared once. Approximately 20% of the sample rests with the top ten.

This sequence uses TRBV12-3 or TRBV12-4 and TRBJ1-3, with 8 middle bases fitting TRBD1. The source is a human donor in good health (CMV status not recorded). Some clones in this sample may be carry-over from other donors' samples. The sample in question was cultured PBMCs, obtained from culture after CMV antigen stimulation. The nucleotides read TGTGCCAGCAGTCCCAGTGGACAGGGATTCTCTGGAAACACCATATATTTT. This yields the protein CASSPSGQGFSGNTIYF.